This paragraph reports one T cell receptor beta chain. No antigen is known for it. The data are from a study of cytomegalovirus exposure and HLA in healthy donors. Study-wide background: As released early, the data held roughly 85 million unique TCRs from HLA-typed donors.

Amplification used 60 Vbeta primers and 13 Jbeta primers. Profiled with immunoSEQ multiplex PCR; TCRdb holds only in-frame clones, not every one. The sample includes 50,000 or so clones, approximately 72% of them seen just once. General study findings and limits: Rarity held for most TCR sequences, but there were some public TCRs that occurred in many donors.

Germline V gene sequence: CDR1 MNHEY, CDR2 SMNVEV (reference sequence). The junction had 5 bases not matched to a gene; V was cut back by 6 bases and J by 6 bases. There are 13 residues in the CDR3. The receptor's source is a woman aged 45-65 years in good health and CMV-seronegative. This chain uses TRBV27 with TRBJ1-5; 7 bases fit TRBD1. The sample comprised PBMCs. The CDR3 reads CASSAQGIQPQHF. DNA for the CDR3: TGTGCCAGCAGCGCACAGGGGATTCAGCCCCAGCATTTT.